Listed here are 26 T cell receptor beta chains from one sample, sequenced in a study of T cells expressing NK-cell markers. TCRdb reprocessed the 5' RACE reads; each CDR3 protein has one entry and no DNA is given. The sample has 350,000 to 400,000 distinct CDR3 sequences. What was sequenced was blood T cells: a sorted CD56 or NKG2C T cell subset, CD4+ or CD8+ T cells, or bulk PBMC T cells (not recorded which). The receptors come from a woman aged 45-65 years in good health.

V gene TRBV4-1 combines with J gene TRBJ2-2; checking the TCRdb D call of TRBD2 is not possible without DNA. This CDR3 comprises 15 residues. Germline V lookup: CDR1 MGHRA, CDR2 YSYEKL. CDR3: CASSPLAGETGELFF.

The chain joins TRBV15 to TRBJ1-2. Germline assignment: CDR1 LNHNV and CDR2 YYDKDF (reference sequence). This CDR3 has 14 amino acids. The CDR3 here is CATSRDRGNYGYTF. Full variable domain (outside the CDR3, taken from reference TRBV15 and TRBJ1-2): DAMVIQNPRYQVTQFGKPVTLSCSQTLNHNVMYWYQQKSSQAPKLLFHYYDKDFNNEADTPDNFQSRRPNTSFCFLDIRSPGLGDTAMYLCATSRDRGNYGYTFGSGTRLTVV.

The V gene is TRBV5-4, the J gene TRBJ1-2; TCRdb lists TRBD1, though no DNA is available to test this call. This CDR3 contains 15 residues. Germline V gene lookup returns CDR1 SGHNT and CDR2 YYREEE (reference sequence). CDR3 region: CASSLFDRGLGGYTF. The full variable domain, its missing parts supplied by reference TRBV5-4 and TRBJ1-2, is ETGVTQSPTHLIKTRGQQVTLRCSSQSGHNTVSWYQQALGQGPQFIFQYYREEENGRGNFPPRFSGLQFPNYSSELNVNALELDDSALYLCASSLFDRGLGGYTFGSGTRLTVV.

V usage is TRBV29-1 and J usage is TRBJ2-1. The CDR3 is 13 residues long. Germline assignment: CDR1 SQVTM and CDR2 ANQGSEA. The CDR3 region is CSVKWSRLNEQFF.

The chain employs TRBV29-1 and TRBJ2-1; the TRBD1 assignment by TCRdb is unverifiable without DNA. The germline V gene has CDR1 SQVTM and CDR2 ANQGSEA. CDR3 length: 13 residues. CDR3 in amino acids: CSFSRGVANEQFF.

The rearrangement joins TRBV20-1 to TRBJ2-7; lacking DNA, the TRBD2 call made by TCRdb goes unchecked. The CDR3 spans 16 residues. Germline CDR1 is DFQATT and CDR2 is SNEGSKA (reference sequence). This chain's CDR3 is CSARDQGRLAPYEQYF.

The rearrangement links TRBV7-6 to TRBJ1-2; TCRdb's D call of TRBD1 is untestable without DNA. There are 18 residues in the CDR3. Germline CDR1 and CDR2: SGHVS and FNYEAQ. This CDR3 reads CASSLGPGTGANLYGYTF.

The chain uses TRBV9 and TRBJ2-1; the D call from TCRdb, TRBD1, cannot be confirmed without DNA. Germline values: CDR1 SGDLS, CDR2 YYNGEE. This CDR3 has 16 amino acids. CDR3 loop: CASSVTFGGSGGEQFF.

The rearrangement uses TRBV11-2 and TRBJ2-7; TCRdb names TRBD2, which stays unverified in the absence of DNA. Germline V CDR1 and CDR2: SGHAT, FQNNGV. This CDR3 has 15 amino acids. The CDR3 sequence: CASSLLAGASYEQYF.

Here the CDR3 reads CASSQEGLGGARNEQYF. The gene calls are TRBV4-1 and TRBJ2-7; TCRdb picks TRBD1, but there is no DNA to check that call. CDR1 is MGHRA and CDR2 is YSYEKL in the germline V gene. This CDR3 is built from 17 residues.

This chain joins TRBV20-1 and TRBJ2-1. CDR3 length: 12 residues. CDR1 DFQATT and CDR2 SNEGSKA come from the germline V gene (reference sequence). The CDR3 region is CSAARVYNEQFF.

This chain links TRBV3-1 with TRBJ2-1; the D call from TCRdb, TRBD2, cannot be confirmed without DNA. The germline gives CDR1 LGHDT, CDR2 YNNKEL (reference sequence). This CDR3 has 16 amino acids. CDR3 in amino acids: CASSLGTSGNYNEQFF.

The chain is built from TRBV29-1 and TRBJ1-2; TCRdb calls TRBD1, which cannot be checked without DNA. CDR1 is SQVTM, CDR2 ANQGSEA, per germline. The CDR3 consists of 11 residues. Here the CDR3 reads CSSRTNYGYTF. The variable domain in full, completed from reference TRBV29-1 and TRBJ1-2, reads SAVISQKPSRDICQRGTSLTIQCQVDSQVTMMFWYRQQPGQSLTLIATANQGSEATYESGFVIDKFPISRPNLTFSTLTVSNMSPEDSSIYLCSSRTNYGYTFGSGTRLTVV.

This sequence joins TRBV7-9 and TRBJ1-6; checking the TCRdb D call of TRBD1 is not possible without DNA. Germline V CDR1 and CDR2: SEHNR, FQNEAQ (reference sequence). This CDR3 has 15 amino acids. CDR3: CASSGAGQGNSPLHF.

This chain links TRBV27 with TRBJ2-1; the TCRdb call, TRBD2, lacks DNA for checking. From germline, CDR1 is MNHEY and CDR2 SMNVEV (reference sequence). The CDR3 runs 18 residues. CDR3 region: CASSLAASGRPGYNEQFF.

The chain joins TRBV29-1 to TRBJ2-3; TCRdb picks TRBD1, but there is no DNA to check that call. Per the germline V gene, CDR1 is SQVTM and CDR2 is ANQGSEA. The CDR3 length is 13 residues. CDR3 loop: CSAEGMRRDTQYF.

The chain couples TRBV29-1 to TRBJ1-1. CDR3 length: 13 residues. Germline CDR1 is SQVTM and CDR2 is ANQGSEA. The CDR3 loop is CSGRRDANTEAFF.

This chain links TRBV5-1 with TRBJ1-1. The germline CDR1 and CDR2 sequences are SGHRS and YFSETQ. The CDR3 runs to 15 residues. The CDR3 sequence: CASSLISLGNTEAFF. Filled out from reference TRBV5-1 and TRBJ1-1, the complete variable domain reads KAGVTQTPRYLIKTRGQQVTLSCSPISGHRSVSWYQQTPGQGLQFLFEYFSETQRNKGNFPGRFSGRQFSNSRSEMNVSTLELGDSALYLCASSLISLGNTEAFFGQGTRLTVV.

This sequence joins TRBV20-1 and TRBJ2-2. The germline CDR1 and CDR2 sequences are DFQATT and SNEGSKA (reference sequence). This CDR3 region has 15 residues. This chain's CDR3 is CSARDGSPLGGELFF.

The J gene is TRBJ2-1, the V gene TRBV12-3 or TRBV12-4; no DNA is available, so the TRBD2 call from TCRdb remains unchecked. This CDR3 region has 18 residues. This CDR3 is CASSRTSGRAIFYNEQFF.

This chain uses TRBV19 with TRBJ2-1. The CDR3 is 13 residues long. The germline gives CDR1 LNHDA, CDR2 SQIVND (reference sequence). The CDR3 loop reads CASSWGSHNEQFF.

V and J are TRBV7-2 and TRBJ2-5; TCRdb's D call of TRBD2 is untestable without DNA. CDR1 is SGHTA and CDR2 is FQGNSA in the germline V gene. The CDR3 length is 15 residues. The CDR3 loop reads CASSSRAGDSETQYF.

V gene TRBV5-1 combines with J gene TRBJ2-1. CDR3 size: 13 residues. Germline V lookup: CDR1 SGHRS, CDR2 YFSETQ. This CDR3 reads CASSTRSGNEQFF.

The V and J genes are TRBV5-1 and TRBJ2-1; there is no DNA to check the TCRdb D call of TRBD2. The CDR3 runs to 18 residues. CDR1 is SGHRS, CDR2 YFSETQ, per germline. The chain's CDR3 is CASSVGTSGMSSYNEQFF.

J is TRBJ2-1 and V is TRBV6-5; the TCRdb call, TRBD1, lacks DNA for checking. Germline V gene sequence: CDR1 MNHEY, CDR2 SVGAGI. The CDR3 totals 14 residues. This CDR3 reads CASSSTGPSNEQFF.

The CDR3 protein is CASSKGGPNTGELFF. The V call is TRBV9, the J call TRBJ2-2; without DNA, the TCRdb call of TRBD2 cannot be checked. Germline CDR1 and CDR2: SGDLS and YYNGEE. The CDR3 length is 15 residues. The full variable domain, rest sourced from reference TRBV9 and TRBJ2-2, is DSGVTQTPKHLITATGQRVTLRCSPRSGDLSVYWYQQSLDQGLQFLIQYYNGEERAKGNILERFSAQQFPDLHSELNLSSLELGDSALYFCASSKGGPNTGELFFGEGSRLTVL.